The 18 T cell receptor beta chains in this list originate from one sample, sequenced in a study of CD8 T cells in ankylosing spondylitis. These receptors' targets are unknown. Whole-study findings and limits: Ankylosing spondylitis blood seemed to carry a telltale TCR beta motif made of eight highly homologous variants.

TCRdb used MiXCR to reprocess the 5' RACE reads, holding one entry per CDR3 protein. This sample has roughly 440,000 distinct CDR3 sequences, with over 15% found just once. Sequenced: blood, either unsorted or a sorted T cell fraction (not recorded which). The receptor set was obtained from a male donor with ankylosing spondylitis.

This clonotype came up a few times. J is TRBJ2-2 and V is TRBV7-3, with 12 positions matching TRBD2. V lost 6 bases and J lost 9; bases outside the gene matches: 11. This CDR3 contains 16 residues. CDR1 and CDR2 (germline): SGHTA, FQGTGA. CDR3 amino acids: CASSQGLAGGPWELFF. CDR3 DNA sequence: TGTGCCAGCAGTCAGGGCCTAGCGGGAGGGCCTTGGGAGCTGTTTTTT. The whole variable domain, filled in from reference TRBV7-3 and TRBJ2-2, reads GAGVSQTPSNKVTEKGKYVELRCDPISGHTALYWYRQSLGQGPEFLIYFQGTGAADDSGLPNDRFFAVRPEGSVSTLKIQRTERGDSAVYLCASSQGLAGGPWELFFGEGSRLTVL.

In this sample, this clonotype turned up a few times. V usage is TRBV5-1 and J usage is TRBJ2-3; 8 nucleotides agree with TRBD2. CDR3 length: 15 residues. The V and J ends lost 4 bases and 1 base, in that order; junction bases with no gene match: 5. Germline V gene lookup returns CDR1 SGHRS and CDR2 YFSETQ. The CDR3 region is CASSRAGERTDTQYF. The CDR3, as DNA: TGCGCCAGCAGCCGAGCGGGAGAGCGCACAGATACGCAGTATTTT.

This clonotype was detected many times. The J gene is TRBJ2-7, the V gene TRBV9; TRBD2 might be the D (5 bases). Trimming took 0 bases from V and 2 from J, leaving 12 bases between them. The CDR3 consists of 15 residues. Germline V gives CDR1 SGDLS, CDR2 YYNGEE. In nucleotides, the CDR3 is TGTGCCAGCAGCGTAGGCCCCGGGATTACCTACGAGCAGTACTTC. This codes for CASSVGPGITYEQYF.

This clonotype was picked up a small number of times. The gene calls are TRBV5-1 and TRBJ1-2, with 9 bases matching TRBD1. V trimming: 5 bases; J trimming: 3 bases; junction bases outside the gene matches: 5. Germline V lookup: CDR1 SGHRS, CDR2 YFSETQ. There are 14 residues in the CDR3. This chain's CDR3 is CASRKDRGDYGYTF. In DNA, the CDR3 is TGCGCCAGCAGAAAGGACAGGGGTGACTATGGCTACACCTTC.

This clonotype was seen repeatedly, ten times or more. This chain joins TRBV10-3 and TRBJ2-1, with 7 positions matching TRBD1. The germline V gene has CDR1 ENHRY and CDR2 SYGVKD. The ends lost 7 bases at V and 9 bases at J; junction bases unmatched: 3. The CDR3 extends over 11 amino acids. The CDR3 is CAIKWDSEQFF. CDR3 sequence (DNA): TGTGCCATCAAGTGGGACAGTGAGCAGTTCTTC.

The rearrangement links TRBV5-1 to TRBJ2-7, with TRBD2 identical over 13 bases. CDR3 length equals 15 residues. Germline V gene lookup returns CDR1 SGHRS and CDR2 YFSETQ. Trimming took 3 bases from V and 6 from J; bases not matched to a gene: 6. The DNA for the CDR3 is TGCGCCAGCAGCTGGAGACTAGCGGGGGGCCTCGAGCAGTACTTC. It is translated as CASSWRLAGGLEQYF.

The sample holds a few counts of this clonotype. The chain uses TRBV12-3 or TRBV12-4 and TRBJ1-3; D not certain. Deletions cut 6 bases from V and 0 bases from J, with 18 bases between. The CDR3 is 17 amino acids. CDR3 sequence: CASRPLGSASSGNTIYF. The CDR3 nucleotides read TGTGCCAGCAGACCCCTGGGCAGCGCAAGCTCTGGAAACACCATATATTTT.

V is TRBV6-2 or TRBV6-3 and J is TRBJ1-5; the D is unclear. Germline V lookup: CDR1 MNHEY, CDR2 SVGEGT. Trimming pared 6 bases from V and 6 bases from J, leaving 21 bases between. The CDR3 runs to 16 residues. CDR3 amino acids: CASRDSGLPSFQPQHF. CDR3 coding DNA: TGTGCCAGCAGGGATTCAGGATTACCCTCCTTTCAGCCCCAGCATTTT.

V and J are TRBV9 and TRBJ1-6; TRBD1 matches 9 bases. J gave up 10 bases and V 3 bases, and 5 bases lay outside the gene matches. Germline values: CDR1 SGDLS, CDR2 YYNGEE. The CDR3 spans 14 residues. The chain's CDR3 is CASSADRGGSPLHF. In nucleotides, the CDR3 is TGTGCCAGCAGCGCGGACAGGGGAGGATCACCCCTCCACTTT.

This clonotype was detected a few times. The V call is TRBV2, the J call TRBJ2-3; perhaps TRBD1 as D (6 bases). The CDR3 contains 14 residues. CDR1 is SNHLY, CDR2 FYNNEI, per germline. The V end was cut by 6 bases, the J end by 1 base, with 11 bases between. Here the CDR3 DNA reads TGTGCCAGCAGCGCAGGGGTCGGCACAGATACGCAGTATTTT. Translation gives CASSAGVGTDTQYF.

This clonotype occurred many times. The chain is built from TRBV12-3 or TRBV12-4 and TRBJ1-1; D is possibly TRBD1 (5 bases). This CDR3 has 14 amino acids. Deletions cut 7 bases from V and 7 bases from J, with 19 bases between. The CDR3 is CASTWILAGREAFF. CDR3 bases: TGTGCCAGCACCTGGATCCTGGCAGGGCGTGAAGCTTTCTTT.

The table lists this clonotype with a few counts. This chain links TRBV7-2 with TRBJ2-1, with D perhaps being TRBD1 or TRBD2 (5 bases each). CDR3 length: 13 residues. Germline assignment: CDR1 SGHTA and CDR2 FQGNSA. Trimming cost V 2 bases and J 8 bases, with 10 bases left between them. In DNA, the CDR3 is TGTGCCAGCAGCTTACAAGAGGGGCATGAGCAGTTCTTC. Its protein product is CASSLQEGHEQFF.

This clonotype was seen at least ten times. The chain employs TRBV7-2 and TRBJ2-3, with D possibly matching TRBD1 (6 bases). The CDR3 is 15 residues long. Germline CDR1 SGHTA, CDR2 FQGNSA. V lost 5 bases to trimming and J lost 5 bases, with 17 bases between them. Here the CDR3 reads CASSLRGMKGDTQYF. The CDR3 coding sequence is TGTGCCAGCAGCCTCAGGGGTATGAAGGGAGATACGCAGTATTTT.

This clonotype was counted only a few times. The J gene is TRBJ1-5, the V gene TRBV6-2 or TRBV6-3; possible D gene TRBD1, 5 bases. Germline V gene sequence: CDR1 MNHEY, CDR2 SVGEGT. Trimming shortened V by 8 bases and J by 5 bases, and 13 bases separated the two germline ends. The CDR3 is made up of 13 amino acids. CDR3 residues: CASDVREHQPQHF. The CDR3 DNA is TGTGCCAGCGACGTCAGGGAGCATCAGCCCCAGCATTTT.

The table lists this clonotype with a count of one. CDR3: CASSQPGTAPKETQYF. The CDR3 DNA follows: TGCGCCAGCAGCCAGCCAGGGACAGCGCCAAAAGAGACCCAGTACTTC. V gene TRBV4-1 combines with J gene TRBJ2-5, with TRBD1 matching over 7 bases. The CDR3 runs to 16 residues. V lost 3 bases and J lost 3; bases outside the gene matches: 10. CDR1 MGHRA and CDR2 YSYEKL come from the germline V gene.

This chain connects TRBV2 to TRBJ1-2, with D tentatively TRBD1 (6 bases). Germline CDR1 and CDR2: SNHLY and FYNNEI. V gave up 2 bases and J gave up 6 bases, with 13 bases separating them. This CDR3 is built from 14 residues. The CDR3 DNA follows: TGTGCCAGCAGTGAATCAACAGGGAGGAATGGCTACACCTTC. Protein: CASSESTGRNGYTF.

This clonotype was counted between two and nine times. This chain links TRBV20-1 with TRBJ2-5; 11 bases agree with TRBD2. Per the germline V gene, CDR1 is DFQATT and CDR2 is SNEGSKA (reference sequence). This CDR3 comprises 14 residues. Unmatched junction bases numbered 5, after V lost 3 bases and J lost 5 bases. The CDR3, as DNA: TGCAGTGCTAGGGGTAGCGGGAGGGCCGAGACCCAGTACTTC. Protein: CSARGSGRAETQYF.

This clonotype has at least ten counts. Here the CDR3 DNA reads TGCGCCAGCAGCTCCAGGGTAGACAATGAGCAGTTCTTC. Amino acid sequence: CASSSRVDNEQFF. The chain combines TRBV5-1 with TRBJ2-1, with a possible D match to TRBD1 (5 bases). CDR3 length: 13 amino acids. CDR1 SGHRS and CDR2 YFSETQ come from the germline V gene. Trimming left V 3 bases short and J 5 bases short, with 9 bases between.